This TCR beta chain comes out of a study of radiotherapy plus CTLA-4 blockade in lung cancer (dated by TCRdb to 2017 to 2018). With regard to the full study: Objective responses occurred in approximately 19% of enrolled patients, and under 40% achieved disease control. General study outcomes and caveats: Increased serum interferon-beta after radiation, together with early dynamic changes in blood T cell clones, were reported to be the strongest predictors of response. After treatment with radiotherapy and ipilimumab, TCR clones that came from tumors expanded in the peripheral blood.

Libraries came from the immunoSEQ multiplex PCR assay. TCRdb took over this immuneACCESS table, retaining in-frame rearrangements with V and J assigned. Such tables are incomplete; in checked studies, under half of the missing clones stem from an unresolved V gene, and the remainder is unexplained. Recorded for this sample are some 96,000 clones; just over 85% of them occurred a single time. More than 4.5% of the sample belongs to the ten largest clones. The CDR3 starts with the cysteine, ends with the phenylalanine, and has 17 residues. Only CDR3 DNA remains: 51 bases, in frame from the first base. After removal of 3 bases from V and 6 bases from J, the junction retains 13 bases not matched to a gene. As encoded in the germline V gene, CDR1 is SNHLY while CDR2 is FYNNEI. Notes on this clone: The specificity of this receptor is unknown. There are no base qualities to consult, and no much larger clone falls within one base.

In this study, focal radiation therapy paired with CTLA-4 blockade (ipilimumab) was tested in patients who had chemo-refractory metastatic non-small-cell lung cancer. The rearranged segments are TRBV2 and TRBJ2-2; 7 junctional bases match TRBD2. The sample consisted of peripheral blood, taken from a patient treated with radiotherapy plus ipilimumab. The source is a human donor with non-small cell lung cancer that progressed on radiotherapy plus ipilimumab. The CDR3 protein: CASSDMSRLAGAGELFF. Read as DNA, the sequence is TGTGCCAGCAGTGATATGTCCCGACTAGCTGGCGCCGGGGAGCTGTTTTTT.